A single sample is the source of the 16 T cell receptor beta chains below, sequenced in a study of radiotherapy plus CTLA-4 blockade in lung cancer. Produced via immunoSEQ multiplex PCR; TCRdb's table is partial and in-frame only. The sample records tens of thousands of clones, 75% to 85% being singletons. Here the sequenced sample was peripheral blood, taken from a patient treated with radiotherapy plus ipilimumab. These receptors originate from a human donor with non-small cell lung cancer that progressed on radiotherapy plus ipilimumab.

The V gene is TRBV7-9, the J gene TRBJ2-5, with D possibly being TRBD2 (6 bases). Between the trimmed V and J ends, which lost 3 bases and 9 bases, there was a span of 8 bases. The CDR3 is made up of 11 amino acids. In germline, CDR1 is SEHNR, CDR2 FQNEAQ (reference sequence). CDR3 amino acids: CASSLGEAQYF. CDR3 in DNA: TGTGCCAGCAGCTTGGGGGAGGCCCAGTACTTC. Using reference TRBV7-9 and TRBJ2-5 for the parts outside the CDR3, the full variable domain is DTGVSQNPRHKITKRGQNVTFRCDPISEHNRLYWYRQTLGQGPEFLTYFQNEAQLEKSRLLSDRFSAERPKGSFSTLEIQRTEQGDSAMYLCASSLGEAQYFGPGTRLLVL.

The J gene is TRBJ2-1, the V gene TRBV6-1; D not resolved. This CDR3 has 13 residues. Trimming removed 6 bases at V and 2 bases at J, with 8 bases between. Germline CDR1 MNHNS, CDR2 SASEGT. The CDR3 sequence: CASSSGPYNEQFF. The CDR3 coding sequence is TGTGCCAGCAGCTCTGGCCCCTACAATGAGCAGTTCTTC.

The chain couples TRBV2 to TRBJ1-6; 8 positions match TRBD1. The J segment lost 7 bases and the V segment lost 10 bases, leaving 6 bases of the junction unmatched. The CDR3 is 13 residues long. Germline V gene lookup returns CDR1 SNHLY and CDR2 FYNNEI. In DNA, the CDR3 is TGTGCCACTCTCAGACAGGGGAATTCACCCCTCCACTTT. Translated: CATLRQGNSPLHF.

The chain combines TRBV19 with TRBJ1-2; 12 bases line up with TRBD1. Losses at the gene ends were 9 bases for V and 4 bases for J; bases not matched to a gene: 6. Germline V gene data show CDR1 as LNHDA and CDR2 as SQIVND (reference sequence). The CDR3 contains 14 residues. This chain's CDR3 is CASRGQGAIYGYTF. The CDR3 nucleotides read TGTGCCAGCCGGGGACAGGGGGCTATCTATGGCTACACCTTC.

This clone was seen a handful of times. The V gene is TRBV5-1, the J gene TRBJ1-1; 10 nucleotides align to TRBD1. V lost 0 bases to trimming and J lost 3 bases; unmatched junction nucleotides: 8. The CDR3 runs to 17 residues. Germline lookup yields CDR1 SGHRS and CDR2 YFSETQ. The CDR3 bases are TGCGCCAGCAGCTTGGAGGTTGTGGGACAGGGGTACACTGAAGCTTTCTTT. Protein: CASSLEVVGQGYTEAFF.

This clone was detected a few times. The CDR3 DNA is TGTGCCAGTAGTATCCCCTGGACTAGCGGGGGCGCGGATACGCAGTATTTT. Translation gives CASSIPWTSGGADTQYF. This rearrangement joins TRBV19 to TRBJ2-3, with TRBD2 matching over 13 bases. Germline CDR1 is LNHDA and CDR2 is SQIVND (reference sequence). The ends lost 3 bases at V and 6 bases at J; junction bases unmatched: 9. The CDR3 is made up of 17 amino acids.

The chain employs TRBV4-1 and TRBJ1-6; D might be TRBD1 (5 bases). Germline values: CDR1 MGHRA, CDR2 YSYEKL. V was shortened by 0 bases and J by 0 bases, with 9 bases between the two germline ends. This CDR3 has 17 amino acids. CDR3 coding DNA: TGCGCCAGCAGCCAAGATTGGAGGGGCTCCTATAATTCACCCCTCCACTTT. Its translation: CASSQDWRGSYNSPLHF.

The chain carries TRBV2 and TRBJ1-1, with D possibly being TRBD1 (6 bases). V lost 4 bases and J lost 2, with 8 bases in between. CDR3 size: 13 residues. Per germline, CDR1 SNHLY and CDR2 FYNNEI. DNA of the CDR3: TGTGCCAGCAGTGGGACAGCCAACACTGAAGCTTTCTTT. Residues: CASSGTANTEAFF.

In this sample, this clone turned up a few times. The chain carries TRBV18 and TRBJ2-2; 7 nucleotides align to TRBD2. The CDR3 is made up of 15 amino acids. From germline, CDR1 is KGHSH and CDR2 LQKENI. With V trimmed by 1 base and J by 7 bases, 6 bases remained unmatched. The CDR3 DNA reads TGTGCCAGCTCACCACGGCCAGGGAGGGACGGGGAGCTGTTTTTT. Its protein is CASSPRPGRDGELFF.

This clone showed up just a few times. The V and J genes are TRBV9 and TRBJ1-3; 7 nucleotides match TRBD1. CDR3 length: 15 residues. Germline V gene data show CDR1 as SGDLS and CDR2 as YYNGEE. Germline trimming cut 3 bases from V and 0 bases from J; bases unmatched to any gene: 3. As DNA, the CDR3 is TGTGCCAGCAGCGGTCGACAGGGCTCTGGAAACACCATATATTTT. Translation: CASSGRQGSGNTIYF.

The genes are TRBV4-3 and TRBJ1-2; D is possibly TRBD1 (6 bases). Trimming stripped 2 bases from V and 6 bases from J, with 19 bases between. The CDR3 contains 16 residues. Germline assignment: CDR1 LGHNA and CDR2 YSLEER. The CDR3 coding sequence is TGCGCCAGCAGCCAAAACACCGCCGTGGGACACCATGGCTACACCTTC. This encodes CASSQNTAVGHHGYTF.

V gene TRBV5-1 combines with J gene TRBJ2-3; no firm D call. This CDR3 region has 16 residues. Germline lookup yields CDR1 SGHRS and CDR2 YFSETQ. Between the trimmed V and J ends, which lost 2 bases and 1 base, there was a span of 14 bases. The CDR3 region is CASSLMATMGTDTQYF. The CDR3 DNA reads as TGCGCCAGCAGCTTAATGGCCACAATGGGCACAGATACGCAGTATTTT.

This chain connects TRBV11-2 to TRBJ2-3, with D unresolved. The germline V gene has CDR1 SGHAT and CDR2 FQNNGV. There are 15 residues in the CDR3. Trimming shortened V by 7 bases and J by 4 bases, and 18 bases separated the two germline ends. This CDR3 reads CASTRGLGSADTQYF. In nucleotides, the CDR3 is TGTGCCAGCACCCGTGGGCTTGGGTCGGCAGATACGCAGTATTTT.

The rearrangement uses TRBV9 and TRBJ1-6, with TRBD1 identical over 8 bases. J lost 5 bases, V lost 2 bases, and 0 bases had no gene match. The CDR3 runs to 14 residues. From germline, CDR1 is SGDLS and CDR2 YYNGEE. The CDR3 protein is CASSVTGDNSPLHF. DNA for the CDR3: TGTGCCAGCAGCGTGACAGGGGATAATTCACCCCTCCACTTT.

This rearrangement joins TRBV6-1 to TRBJ2-5; TRBD1 might be the D (6 bases). The CDR3 covers 15 residues. Trimming took 7 bases from V and 2 from J, leaving 17 bases between them. Germline V lookup: CDR1 MNHNS, CDR2 SASEGT. CDR3 loop: CASNLDPGAQETQYF. CDR3 bases: TGTGCCAGCAACTTGGACCCAGGGGCGCAAGAGACCCAGTACTTC.

The chain combines TRBV7-9 with TRBJ1-2; no definite D call. CDR3 length equals 11 residues. Germline V gives CDR1 SEHNR, CDR2 FQNEAQ (reference sequence). V was cut by 3 bases and J by 4 bases, with 3 bases left in between. The CDR3 spells CASSLAYGYTF. The CDR3 coding sequence is TGTGCCAGCAGCTTGGCCTATGGCTACACCTTC. Combining the CDR3 with reference TRBV7-9 and TRBJ1-2 gives the whole variable domain DTGVSQNPRHKITKRGQNVTFRCDPISEHNRLYWYRQTLGQGPEFLTYFQNEAQLEKSRLLSDRFSAERPKGSFSTLEIQRTEQGDSAMYLCASSLAYGYTFGSGTRLTVV.